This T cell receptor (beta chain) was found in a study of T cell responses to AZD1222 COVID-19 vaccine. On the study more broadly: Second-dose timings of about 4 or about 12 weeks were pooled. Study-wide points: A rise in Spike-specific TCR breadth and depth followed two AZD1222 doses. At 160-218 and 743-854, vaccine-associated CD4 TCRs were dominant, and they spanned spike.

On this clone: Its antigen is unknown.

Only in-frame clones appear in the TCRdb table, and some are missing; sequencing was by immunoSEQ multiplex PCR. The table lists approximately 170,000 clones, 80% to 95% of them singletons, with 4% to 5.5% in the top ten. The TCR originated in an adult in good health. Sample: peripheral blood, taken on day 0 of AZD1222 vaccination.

CDR3 residues: CASSSHEACAFF. CDR3 in DNA: TGTGCCAGCAGTTCTCACGAGGCTTGCGCTTTCTTT. The gene calls are TRBV12-3 or TRBV12-4 and TRBJ1-1; D is ambiguous. V lost 4 bases and J 11 bases, leaving 14 bases between the germline ends. The CDR3 contains 12 residues.